The 10 T cell receptor beta chains below all came from one sample that was sequenced in a study of T cell repertoires in cytomegalovirus infection. In TCRdb, the reads were re-called with MiXCR into one record per CDR3 protein. The table includes roughly 990,000 distinct CDR3 sequences, approximately 31% detected once. These receptors have no identified antigens. The specimen was cultured CD8+ T cells from PBMCs, collected from culture after CMV antigen stimulation. The receptor set was obtained from a human donor in good health (CMV status not recorded). Some clones in this sample may be carry-over from other donors' samples.

This chain uses TRBV9 with TRBJ2-3; tentatively, D is TRBD2 (5 bases). Trimming stripped 7 bases from V and 14 bases from J, with 14 bases between. Germline V CDR1 and CDR2: SGDLS, YYNGEE. This CDR3 spans 10 amino acids. In DNA form, the CDR3 reads TGTGCCAGCGGCACGGGGTGGTTGTATTTT. Translation: CASGTGWLYF.

This clonotype was recorded at least ten times. J is TRBJ2-3 and V is TRBV6-1, with D possibly matching TRBD1 (7 bases). Germline-derived CDR1 and CDR2 are MNHNS and SASEGT. The CDR3 sequence is 16 residues long. Between the trimmed V and J ends, which lost 6 bases and 0 bases, there was a span of 16 bases. The CDR3 spells CASSLRRGPSTDTQYF. CDR3 coding DNA: TGTGCCAGCAGCTTAAGGAGGGGGCCTAGCACAGATACGCAGTATTTT.

This clonotype was observed many times. The chain carries TRBV27 and TRBJ1-5; the D is unclear. CDR3 length equals 13 residues. Trimming stripped 2 bases from V and 3 bases from J, with 5 bases between. Germline loops: CDR1 MNHEY, CDR2 SMNVEV (reference sequence). CDR3 bases: TGTGCCAGCAGTTTAAAGGTCAATCAGCCCCAGCATTTT. This gives the protein CASSLKVNQPQHF.

The chain is built from TRBV11-2 and TRBJ2-3; TRBD2 aligns across 9 bases. In germline, CDR1 is SGHAT, CDR2 FQNNGV. The CDR3 spans 16 residues. Trimming removed 1 base from V and 3 bases from J; junction bases left unmatched: 5. The CDR3 region is CASSLGSSGATDTQYF. The CDR3 DNA is TGTGCCAGCAGCTTAGGGTCTAGCGGGGCTACAGATACGCAGTATTTT. The variable domain in full, completed from reference TRBV11-2 and TRBJ2-3, reads EAGVAQSPRYKIIEKRQSVAFWCNPISGHATLYWYQQILGQGPKLLIQFQNNGVVDDSQLPKDRFSAERLKGVDSTLKIQPAKLEDSAVYLCASSLGSSGATDTQYFGPGTRLTVL.

V and J are TRBV4-3 and TRBJ2-2; 7 bases line up with TRBD1. The junction had 9 bases not matched to a gene; V was cut back by 1 base and J by 4 bases. Germline lookup yields CDR1 LGHNA and CDR2 YSLEER. The CDR3 sequence is 17 residues long. This CDR3 is CASSQGPPGQSTGELFF. CDR3 nucleotides: TGCGCCAGCAGCCAAGGCCCCCCGGGACAGAGCACCGGGGAGCTGTTTTTT.

Turning to this clonotype: A much larger clone lies one base from this, so it may be a read error. The rearrangement joins TRBV3-1 to TRBJ2-6; tentatively, D is TRBD1 or TRBD2 (5 bases each). This CDR3 is 16 amino acids long. Germline V gene lookup returns CDR1 LGHDT and CDR2 YNNKEL (reference sequence). CDR3: CASSQGSGSGANILTF. The CDR3 DNA is TGTGCCAGCAGCCAAGGGTCCGGGTCCGGGGCCAACATCCTGACTTTC. Using reference TRBV3-1 and TRBJ2-6 for the parts outside the CDR3, the full variable domain is DTAVSQTPKYLVTQMGNDKSIKCEQNLGHDTMYWYKQDSKKFLKIMFSYNNKELIINETVPNRFSPKSPDKAHLNLHINSLELGDSAVYFCASSQGSGSGANILTFGAGSRLTVL.

Notes on this clonotype: A much larger clone sits a single nucleotide away, making a read error possible. The chain carries TRBV7-2 and TRBJ2-1; tentative D call: TRBD1 (5 bases). Trimming took off 1 base at V and 3 bases at J, with 16 bases between the two ends. This CDR3 contains 17 residues. Germline assignment: CDR1 SGHTA and CDR2 FQGNSA. The DNA of the CDR3 is TGTGCCAGCAGCTTAGAGTCCCTATTAAGGGGCTACAATGAGCAGTTCTTC. Translating it yields CASSLESLLRGYNEQFF.

This clonotype showed up just a few times. The CDR3 is CASSYFGGNEQFF. The DNA of the CDR3 is TGTGCCAGCAGTTACTTCGGGGGAAATGAGCAGTTCTTC. The rearrangement uses TRBV6-5 and TRBJ2-1, with D perhaps matching TRBD2 (6 bases). Germline CDR1 and CDR2: MNHEY and SVGAGI. The CDR3 is 13 amino acids. The V and J ends lost 1 base and 7 bases respectively, with 8 bases between them.

The table lists this clonotype with a few counts. The chain couples TRBV27 to TRBJ2-3; D ambiguous. The V gene lost 11 bases and the J gene lost 2 bases, with 17 bases spanning the gap. This CDR3 is built from 14 residues. CDR1 and CDR2 (germline): MNHEY, SMNVEV (reference sequence). As DNA, the CDR3 is TGTGCCTCGATAGGGAACTTTGCCACAGATACGCAGTATTTT. It specifies CASIGNFATDTQYF.

This clonotype has a count of ten or more. The chain employs TRBV5-5 and TRBJ2-2; 7 bases are shared with TRBD2. Germline V gene data show CDR1 as SGHKS and CDR2 as YYEKEE (reference sequence). V lost 4 bases to trimming and J lost 4 bases; unmatched junction nucleotides: 10. This CDR3 is 16 amino acids long. CDR3 loop: CASSIPSGAGTGELFF. CDR3 in DNA: TGTGCCAGCAGCATACCGAGCGGGGCGGGCACCGGGGAGCTGTTTTTT.